Below are 3 T cell receptor beta chains sequenced from a single sample in a study of siplizumab effects on memory and regulatory T cells. Only in-frame clones appear in the TCRdb table, and some are missing; sequencing was by immunoSEQ multiplex PCR. The top ten clones hold approximately 0.67% of a sample with 98,000 or so clones, over 85% of them seen once. Material for sequencing was Tregs sorted from blood. These receptors all come from a human donor in good health.

V and J are TRBV5-6 and TRBJ2-5, with D possibly TRBD1 on 6 matching bases. Germline CDR1 SGHDT, CDR2 YYEEEE. Trimming shortened V by 6 bases and J by 6 bases, and 24 bases separated the two germline ends. The CDR3 runs to 16 residues. CDR3 nucleotide sequence: TGTGCCAGCACCTTTACCGTCACAGGGACCAGGCAGACCCAGTACTTC. Its translation: CASTFTVTGTRQTQYF.

The chain uses TRBV5-1 and TRBJ2-7; D is uncertain. The CDR3 runs to 13 residues. The ends were cut back, 2 bases at V and 2 bases at J, with 8 bases in the middle. Germline V gene sequence: CDR1 SGHRS, CDR2 YFSETQ. CDR3 in DNA: TGCGCCAGCAGCTTACCCCCTACCTACGAGCAGTACTTC. Translation: CASSLPPTYEQYF.

Comment on this clone: Other DNA sequences in the sample encode the same CDR3. This chain connects TRBV6-5 to TRBJ1-2, with D uncertain. In germline, CDR1 is MNHEY, CDR2 SVGAGI. The CDR3 extends over 13 amino acids. The V end lost 6 bases, the J end lost 4 bases, and 12 bases lay between the germline ends. In DNA, the CDR3 is TGTGCCAGCAGCTACGGGAGGTCCTATGGCTACACCTTC. Its translation: CASSYGRSYGYTF.